The following is a T cell receptor (beta chain) sequence with its context. Its specificity is unknown. Germline trimming cut 4 bases from V and 3 bases from J; bases unmatched to any gene: 4. Germline V gene sequence: CDR1 SGHRS, CDR2 YFSETQ. CDR3 length equals 14 residues. Treatment indicated: about 20 received Ad26.COV2.S at low or high dose, single or two shots; several received placebo; per-sample allocation not given. Samples came from day 63 after the first vaccine or placebo injection. The sample is drawn from a study of Ad26.COV2.S vaccination and SARS-CoV-2 variants. Study summary: Enrolled in COV1001, the donor was in the Ad26.COV2.S trial arm, which received the vaccine.

Here immunoSEQ multiplex PCR was the method, and the copy in TCRdb shows in-frame clones only, minus some. The sample shows roughly 500,000 clones, 85% to 90% of them seen only once. Study-level results: Non-spike TCR breadth was similar in vaccine and placebo recipients. From the TCR breadth and depth analyses, total T cell responses may have been underestimated.

The J gene is TRBJ1-1, the V gene TRBV5-1, with 9 bases matching TRBD1. Sequenced material: peripheral blood, taken in a trial of Ad26.COV2.S vaccine versus placebo. The TCR was taken from a person between 18 and 65 years old who received the Ad26.COV2.S COVID-19 vaccine or a placebo. CDR3 sequence (DNA): TGCGCCAGCAGCATCCGGGACAGGGACACTGAAGCTTTCTTT. It codes for CASSIRDRDTEAFF.